Listed below are T cell receptor beta chains from one sample, sequenced in a study of control samples from healthy donors and cancer patients. The protocol was immunoSEQ multiplex PCR, while the TCRdb copy is restricted to in-frame clones and leaves out a portion. The repertoire holds 150,000 or so clones, with 80% to 90% as singletons. The source material was blood. The origin of the receptors is a man younger than 30 in good health. Both conserved end residues are trimmed from each CDR3. Fields, in order: V gene, D gene, CDR3 protein. D genes are given only for firm matches.

V gene: TRBV14; D gene: .; CDR3 protein: ASSQESTDTQY
V gene: TRBV5-4; D gene: TRBD1; CDR3 protein: ASSLTGTGKGQEY
V gene: TRBV15; D gene: .; CDR3 protein: ATSRVPGRGYT
V gene: TRBV9; D gene: TRBD2; CDR3 protein: ASSSRGLAGQETQY
V gene: TRBV3-1/TRBV3-2; D gene: TRBD2; CDR3 protein: ASSPPPRGGERGTDTQY
V gene: TRBV19; D gene: TRBD1; CDR3 protein: ASRPRTGYEQY
V gene: TRBV10-3; D gene: .; CDR3 protein: AISDLTAYGYT
V gene: TRBV7-9; D gene: .; CDR3 protein: ASSPTGFNQPQH
V gene: TRBV4-1; D gene: .; CDR3 protein: ASSQERRTLDTQY
V gene: TRBV3-1/TRBV3-2; D gene: TRBD2; CDR3 protein: ASSLSAGEINTGELF
V gene: TRBV19; D gene: .; CDR3 protein: ASTMGGVGQPQH
V gene: TRBV2; D gene: .; CDR3 protein: ASSAYRADNSPLH
V gene: TRBV27; D gene: .; CDR3 protein: ASSLSAVNTEAF
V gene: TRBV7-9; D gene: TRBD1; CDR3 protein: ASTKKGAPYDEQY
V gene: TRBV7-2; D gene: .; CDR3 protein: ASSFRNTGELF
V gene: TRBV6-5; D gene: .; CDR3 protein: ASSYSPGGNEKLF
V gene: TRBV4-2; D gene: .; CDR3 protein: ASSQEATEGNQPQH
V gene: TRBV7-2; D gene: TRBD1; CDR3 protein: ASSSQEDRNPYEQY
V gene: TRBV7-8; D gene: .; CDR3 protein: ASSYTSNTGELF
V gene: TRBV19; D gene: .; CDR3 protein: ASSIDRGAAQH
V gene: TRBV12-3/TRBV12-4; D gene: .; CDR3 protein: ASSLSLPREQY
V gene: TRBV18; D gene: .; CDR3 protein: ASSRENGPDEQF
V gene: TRBV5-4; D gene: .; CDR3 protein: ASSFRTFSTDTQY
V gene: TRBV4-1; D gene: TRBD2; CDR3 protein: ASSQGTSGGASDTQY
V gene: TRBV30; D gene: .; CDR3 protein: AWSSERAYEQY
V gene: TRBV7-6; D gene: TRBD2; CDR3 protein: ASSLLAGGSTDTQY
V gene: TRBV6-5; D gene: TRBD1; CDR3 protein: ASRAGQGVTEAF
V gene: TRBV7-8; D gene: TRBD1; CDR3 protein: ASSLPGTATNEKLF
V gene: TRBV2; D gene: TRBD2; CDR3 protein: ASSQRAAGTSGITDTQY
V gene: TRBV27; D gene: .; CDR3 protein: ASSFRSSYEQY
V gene: TRBV5-6; D gene: .; CDR3 protein: ASSSQALMGNQPQH
V gene: TRBV6-2/TRBV6-3; D gene: TRBD2; CDR3 protein: ASSQHPGLTDTQY
V gene: TRBV11-1; D gene: TRBD1; CDR3 protein: ASSPVDRGSYEQY
V gene: TRBV6-5; D gene: .; CDR3 protein: ASSPLGYGYT
V gene: TRBV7-9; D gene: .; CDR3 protein: ASSLRGVDEQF
V gene: TRBV16; D gene: .; CDR3 protein: ASSQIGTYEQY
V gene: TRBV5-1; D gene: TRBD1; CDR3 protein: ASSQPGQTTDTQY